Below, 20 T cell receptor beta chains from the same sample are listed, as sequenced in a study of CD8+ T cells in alopecia areata. cDNA prepared by RNA extraction and subsequent reverse transcription served as the template for sequencing. The protocol was immunoSEQ multiplex PCR, while the TCRdb copy is restricted to in-frame clones and leaves out a portion. Among some 200,000 clones listed, 59% were seen once. The sequenced sample was CD4+ T cells sorted from blood, obtained at week 0. These receptors were collected from a human donor with alopecia areata.

This sequence joins TRBV29-1 and TRBJ2-3, with 7 bases lining up with TRBD2. Trimming cost V 7 bases and J 5 bases; bases outside gene matches: 9. Germline lookup yields CDR1 SQVTM and CDR2 ANQGSEA. This CDR3 is 13 amino acids long. CDR3: CSAAGPSGDTQYF. The CDR3 DNA follows: TGCAGCGCAGCGGGGCCCTCGGGAGATACGCAGTATTTT.

The chain is built from TRBV7-8 and TRBJ1-1; D uncertain. CDR3 size: 13 residues. In germline, CDR1 is SGHVS, CDR2 FQNEAQ. CDR3 sequence reads: CASTGPLNTEAFF. In DNA form, the CDR3 reads TGTGCTTCGACTGGACCGCTGAACACTGAAGCTTTCTTT.

V is TRBV5-1 and J is TRBJ2-5; 9 bases are shared with TRBD2. Germline-derived CDR1 and CDR2 are SGHRS and YFSETQ. The J segment lost 5 bases and the V segment lost 4 bases, leaving 3 bases of the junction unmatched. CDR3 length: 13 residues. Here the CDR3 reads CASSRLAEETQYF. CDR3 sequence (DNA): TGCGCCAGCAGCCGACTAGCGGAGGAGACCCAGTACTTC.

The chain employs TRBV28 and TRBJ1-2; D possibly corresponds to TRBD1 (6 bases). The germline V gene has CDR1 MDHEN and CDR2 SYDVKM. Between the trimmed V and J ends, which lost 6 bases and 5 bases, there was a span of 10 bases. There are 12 residues in the CDR3. The CDR3 DNA reads TGTGCCAGCAGGCAACAGGGTTATGGCTACACCTTC. Its translation: CASRQQGYGYTF.

V usage is TRBV14 and J usage is TRBJ1-6; D might be TRBD1 (5 bases). Germline CDR1 is SGHDN and CDR2 is FVKESK. The CDR3 has 15 amino acids. V was cut by 1 base and J by 7 bases, with 11 bases left in between. DNA of the CDR3: TGTGCCAGCAGCCAAGTAGGGGCGGGGAATTCACCCCTCCACTTT. Protein product: CASSQVGAGNSPLHF.

The rearrangement links TRBV7-9 to TRBJ2-7; 9 bases align to TRBD2. There are 14 residues in the CDR3. With 5 bases clipped from V and 5 bases from J, the junction kept 7 bases outside the gene matches. Germline-derived CDR1 and CDR2 are SEHNR and FQNEAQ (reference sequence). The CDR3 spells CASSQSGGHDEQYF. The CDR3 nucleotides read TGTGCCAGCAGCCAGAGCGGGGGGCACGACGAGCAGTACTTC. Full variable domain (outside the CDR3, taken from reference TRBV7-9 and TRBJ2-7): DTGVSQNPRHKITKRGQNVTFRCDPISEHNRLYWYRQTLGQGPEFLTYFQNEAQLEKSRLLSDRFSAERPKGSFSTLEIQRTEQGDSAMYLCASSQSGGHDEQYFGPGTRLTVT.

This clone was detected a few times. The rearrangement links TRBV5-1 to TRBJ2-3, with 12 nucleotides matching TRBD2. This CDR3 region has 17 residues. V lost 4 bases to trimming and J lost 1 base; unmatched junction nucleotides: 7. Germline V gene sequence: CDR1 SGHRS, CDR2 YFSETQ. The CDR3 nucleotides are TGCGCCAGCAGCAGTATTAGGACTAGCGGGGGCACAGATACGCAGTATTTT. Protein: CASSSIRTSGGTDTQYF.

This chain connects TRBV5-1 to TRBJ2-3, with 9 bases lining up with TRBD1. V lost 0 bases to trimming and J lost 4 bases; unmatched junction nucleotides: 9. CDR3 length: 17 amino acids. Germline loops: CDR1 SGHRS, CDR2 YFSETQ. CDR3 residues: CASSLDRGRPSPDTQYF. The CDR3 region has the DNA TGCGCCAGCAGCTTGGACAGGGGGCGTCCCTCCCCAGATACGCAGTATTTT.

This clone has only a few counts. The chain couples TRBV5-1 to TRBJ2-7, with D perhaps TRBD1 (5 bases). CDR3 length: 12 amino acids. V was clipped by 2 bases and J by 5 bases, with 8 bases between them. Germline CDR1 and CDR2: SGHRS and YFSETQ. This CDR3 is CASSFSGNEQYF. The CDR3, as DNA: TGCGCCAGCAGCTTCTCAGGGAACGAGCAGTACTTC. Supplemented by reference TRBV5-1 and TRBJ2-7, the full variable domain reads KAGVTQTPRYLIKTRGQQVTLSCSPISGHRSVSWYQQTPGQGLQFLFEYFSETQRNKGNFPGRFSGRQFSNSRSEMNVSTLELGDSALYLCASSFSGNEQYFGPGTRLTVT.

The CDR3: CAWSRLSGELFF. CDR3 coding DNA: TGTGCCTGGAGCCGGTTGTCCGGGGAGCTGTTTTTT. V gene TRBV30 combines with J gene TRBJ2-2, with unresolved D. V was cut by 3 bases and J by 6 bases, with 8 bases left in between. The CDR3 has 12 residues. Germline lookup yields CDR1 GTSNPN and CDR2 SVGIG (reference sequence).

Concerning this clone itself: Other nucleotide sequences in the sample specify the same CDR3. This chain links TRBV5-1 with TRBJ2-7, with a weak D call TRBD1 (5 bases). With 0 bases removed from V and 0 bases from J, the gap between germline ends came to 7 bases. Germline V CDR1 and CDR2: SGHRS, YFSETQ. This CDR3 has 14 residues. This CDR3 reads CASSLGQRSYEQYF. The CDR3 DNA reads TGCGCCAGCAGCTTGGGACAGCGCTCCTACGAGCAGTACTTC. Supplemented by reference TRBV5-1 and TRBJ2-7, the full variable domain reads KAGVTQTPRYLIKTRGQQVTLSCSPISGHRSVSWYQQTPGQGLQFLFEYFSETQRNKGNFPGRFSGRQFSNSRSEMNVSTLELGDSALYLCASSLGQRSYEQYFGPGTRLTVT.

The gene calls are TRBV4-1 and TRBJ2-7; D gene unclear. CDR3 length: 16 residues. The germline V gene encodes CDR1 MGHRA and CDR2 YSYEKL. Trimming shortened V by 0 bases and J by 2 bases, and 14 bases separated the two germline ends. CDR3 amino acids: CASSQDLPGSPYEQYF. In nucleotides, the CDR3 is TGCGCCAGCAGCCAAGATCTTCCAGGATCCCCCTACGAGCAGTACTTC.

This clone appeared once. This chain joins TRBV5-5 and TRBJ2-5, with 11 bases identical to TRBD1. This CDR3 spans 14 amino acids. Germline V CDR1 and CDR2: SGHKS, YYEKEE (reference sequence). Trimming took 10 bases from V and 4 from J; bases not matched to a gene: 9. CDR3 residues: CALRTGGIIETQYF. The CDR3 DNA reads as TGTGCCCTCCGGACAGGGGGCATTATAGAGACCCAGTACTTC.

This clone has a handful of counts. V is TRBV29-1 and J is TRBJ1-5; 7 bases line up with TRBD1. Germline CDR1 and CDR2: SQVTM and ANQGSEA. This CDR3 is 13 amino acids long. V lost 4 bases and J lost 4; bases outside the gene matches: 4. The CDR3 region has the DNA TGCAGCGTTGTGGCAGGGGGTAATCAGCCCCAGCATTTT. It encodes CSVVAGGNQPQHF.

The chain employs TRBV5-1 and TRBJ2-5, with 11 bases lining up with TRBD2. Losses at the gene ends were 0 bases for V and 2 bases for J; bases not matched to a gene: 9. From germline, CDR1 is SGHRS and CDR2 YFSETQ. This CDR3 is built from 18 residues. CDR3 bases: TGCGCCAGCAGCTTGGTGGCTAGCGGGGGGACACTTCAAGAGACCCAGTACTTC. Amino acids: CASSLVASGGTLQETQYF.

The V and J genes are TRBV12-5 and TRBJ2-7, with 9 bases aligning to TRBD1. CDR1 is LGHNT and CDR2 is FRNRAP in the germline V gene. Trimming at V came to 1 base and at J to 1 base, leaving 2 bases not matched to a gene. The CDR3 totals 15 residues. CDR3 in DNA: TGTGCTAGTGGTTTGGGGACAGGGGCGTCCTACGAGCAGTACTTC. This codes for CASGLGTGASYEQYF.

As regards this clone: This sample includes further DNA sequences coding for the same CDR3. This chain joins TRBV30 and TRBJ1-1; D gene unclear. V was trimmed by 4 bases and J by 1 base, leaving 7 bases between them. CDR3 length: 12 amino acids. The germline gives CDR1 GTSNPN, CDR2 SVGIG (reference sequence). The CDR3 spells CAWTRTNTEAFF. The CDR3 region has the DNA TGTGCCTGGACTCGGACGAACACTGAAGCTTTCTTT.

V gene TRBV9 combines with J gene TRBJ2-5; D tentatively reads TRBD1 or TRBD2 (5 bases each). The germline V and J ends were trimmed by 0 bases and 3 bases, with 12 bases remaining between them. The CDR3 runs to 15 residues. CDR1 and CDR2 (germline): SGDLS, YYNGEE. The CDR3 DNA reads TGTGCCAGCAGCGTAGTCCCCGGGGCTGAAGAGACCCAGTACTTC. Amino acids: CASSVVPGAEETQYF.

This clone was picked up a small number of times. The chain has TRBV12-5 and TRBJ2-2; the D gene could be TRBD1 or TRBD2 (5 bases each). The CDR3 is 14 residues long. Trimming shortened V by 7 bases and J by 1 base, and 10 bases separated the two germline ends. The V gene's germline CDR1 is LGHNT and CDR2 FRNRAP. CDR3 DNA: TGTGCTAGTGCCCGGGACGGGAACACCGGGGAGCTGTTTTTT. Its protein product is CASARDGNTGELFF.

This chain connects TRBV30 to TRBJ1-1; no firm D call. The CDR3 has 13 residues. The germline V gene has CDR1 GTSNPN and CDR2 SVGIG (reference sequence). V was shortened by 3 bases and J by 0 bases, with 8 bases between the two germline ends. For the CDR3, the DNA is TGTGCCTGGAGCAGAGGAGTGAACACTGAAGCTTTCTTT. This sequence encodes CAWSRGVNTEAFF.